A single TCR beta chain is shown here with its context. The sample originates from a study of blood T cell repertoires in COVID-19. Study-wide background: Nucleic acid was either cDNA or gDNA, and it came from T cells, B-cell-depleted T cells, or PBMCs.

CDR3 length: 14 residues. V lost 0 bases and J lost 4, with 10 bases in between. Germline loops: CDR1 SGHRS, CDR2 YFSETQ. Authors' data handling: Amplification of reference gene primers provided the estimated nucleated cell counts. Some clones are missing from TCRdb's copy, which holds only in-frame ones; the method was immunoSEQ multiplex PCR. The DNA was the basis for D and trimming; V, J and clone size are from that table. The sample has 120,000 to 150,000 clones, approximately 87% seen once. The sequence was collected from a woman aged 45-59 years with active or convalescent COVID-19. The sample consisted of peripheral blood. V and J are TRBV5-1 and TRBJ1-1, with D possibly being TRBD1 (5 bases). The CDR3 loop is CASSLGQGSTEAFF. The CDR3, as DNA: TGCGCCAGCAGCTTGGGGCAGGGAAGCACTGAAGCTTTCTTT.